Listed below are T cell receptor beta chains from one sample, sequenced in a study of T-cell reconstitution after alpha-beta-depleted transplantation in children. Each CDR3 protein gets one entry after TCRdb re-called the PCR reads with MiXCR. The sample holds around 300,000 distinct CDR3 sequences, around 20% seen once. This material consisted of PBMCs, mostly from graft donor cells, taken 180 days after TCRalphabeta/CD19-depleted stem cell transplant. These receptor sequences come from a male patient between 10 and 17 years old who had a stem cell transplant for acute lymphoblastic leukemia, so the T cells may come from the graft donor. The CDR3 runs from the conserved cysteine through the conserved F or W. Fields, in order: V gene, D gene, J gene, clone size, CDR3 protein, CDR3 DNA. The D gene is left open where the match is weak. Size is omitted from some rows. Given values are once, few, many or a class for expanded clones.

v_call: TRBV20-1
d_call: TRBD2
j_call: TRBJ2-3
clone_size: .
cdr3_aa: CSARARTSGRNTQYF
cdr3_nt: TGCAGTGCTAGAGCGAGGACTAGCGGGAGGAATACGCAGTATTTT

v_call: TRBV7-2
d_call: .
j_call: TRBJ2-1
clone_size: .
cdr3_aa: CARSLAPARRGNEQFF
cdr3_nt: TGTGCCAGAAGCTTAGCCCCGGCTAGGAGGGGTAATGAGCAGTTCTTC

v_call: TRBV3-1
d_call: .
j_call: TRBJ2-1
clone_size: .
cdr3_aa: CASSQDAAGLNEQFF
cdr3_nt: TGTGCCAGCAGCCAAGATGCCGCTGGGTTGAATGAGCAGTTCTTC

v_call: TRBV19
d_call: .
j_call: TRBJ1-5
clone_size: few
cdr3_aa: CASSMTDYQPQHF
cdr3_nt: TGTGCCAGTAGTATGACAGATTATCAGCCCCAGCATTTT

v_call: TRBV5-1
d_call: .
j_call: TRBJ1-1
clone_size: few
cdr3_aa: CASRYANTEAFF
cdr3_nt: TGCGCCAGCAGATACGCGAACACTGAAGCTTTCTTT

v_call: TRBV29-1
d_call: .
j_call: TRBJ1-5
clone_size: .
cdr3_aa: CSVAWAQSNQPQHF
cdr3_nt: TGCAGCGTTGCGTGGGCCCAGAGCAATCAGCCCCAGCATTTT

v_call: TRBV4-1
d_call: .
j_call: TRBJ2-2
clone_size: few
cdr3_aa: CASSQEARDTGELFF
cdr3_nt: TGCGCCAGCAGCCAAGAGGCACGGGACACCGGGGAGCTGTTTTTT

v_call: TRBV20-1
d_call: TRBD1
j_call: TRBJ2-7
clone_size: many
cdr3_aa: CSARGQGYEQYF
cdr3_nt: TGCAGTGCTAGAGGACAGGGGTACGAGCAGTACTTC

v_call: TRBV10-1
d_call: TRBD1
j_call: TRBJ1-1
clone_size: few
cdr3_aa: CAGGQGDYCWWTEAFF
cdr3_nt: TGCGCCGGCGGACAGGGGGATTATTGTTGGTGGACTGAAGCTTTCTTT

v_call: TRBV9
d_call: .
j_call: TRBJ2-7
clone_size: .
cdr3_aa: CASSPSVDPYEQYF
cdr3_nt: TGTGCCAGCAGCCCGAGCGTGGACCCCTACGAGCAGTACTTC

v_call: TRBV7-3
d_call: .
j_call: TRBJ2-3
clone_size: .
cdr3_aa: CASSLGGTVLERASDTQYF
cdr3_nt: TGTGCCAGCAGCTTAGGGGGGACAGTCCTAGAAAGGGCTTCCGATACGCAGTATTTT

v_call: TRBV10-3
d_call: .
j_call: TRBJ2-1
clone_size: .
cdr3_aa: CAISEKGSYNEQFF
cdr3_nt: TGTGCCATCAGTGAGAAGGGCTCCTACAATGAGCAGTTCTTC

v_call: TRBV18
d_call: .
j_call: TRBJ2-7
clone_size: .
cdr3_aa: CASSPASGQYEQYF
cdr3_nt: TGTGCCAGCTCACCAGCGAGCGGGCAATACGAGCAGTACTTC

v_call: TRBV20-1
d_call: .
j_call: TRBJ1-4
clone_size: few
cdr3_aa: CSARGRGGRFEKLFF
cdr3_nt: TGCAGTGCTAGAGGCCGTGGGGGGCGCTTTGAAAAACTGTTTTTT

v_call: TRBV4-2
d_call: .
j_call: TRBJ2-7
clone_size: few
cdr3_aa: CASSQEGSSPYEQYF
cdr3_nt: TGTGCCAGCAGCCAAGAAGGCTCTAGCCCGTACGAGCAGTACTTC

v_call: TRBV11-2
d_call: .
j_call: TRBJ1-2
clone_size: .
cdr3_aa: CASSLDRGGMGLYGYTF
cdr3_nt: TGTGCCAGCAGCTTAGATCGGGGAGGGATGGGGCTATATGGCTACACCTTC

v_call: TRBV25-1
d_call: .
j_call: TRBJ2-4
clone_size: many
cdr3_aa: CASSEGPRGGAKNIQYF
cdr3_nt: TGTGCCAGCAGTGAGGGTCCAAGGGGAGGTGCCAAAAACATTCAGTACTTC

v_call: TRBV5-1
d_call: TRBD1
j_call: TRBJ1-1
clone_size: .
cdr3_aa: CASSLKGRGFVNTEAFF
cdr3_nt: TGCGCCAGCAGCTTAAAGGGCAGGGGGTTCGTGAACACTGAAGCTTTCTTT

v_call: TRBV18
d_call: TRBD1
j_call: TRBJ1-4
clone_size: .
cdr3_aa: CASSPRLQRNRGDGVNEKLFF
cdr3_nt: TGTGCCAGCTCACCACGGCTTCAAAGGAACAGGGGGGATGGAGTAAACGAAAAACTGTTTTTT

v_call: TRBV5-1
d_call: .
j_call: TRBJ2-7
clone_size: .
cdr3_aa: CASSDSRYEQYF
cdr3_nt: TGCGCCAGCAGCGATAGTCGCTACGAGCAGTACTTC

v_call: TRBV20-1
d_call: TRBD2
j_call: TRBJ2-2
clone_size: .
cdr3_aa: CSANRLAGLPGELFF
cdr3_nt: TGCAGTGCTAACCGACTAGCGGGACTCCCCGGGGAGCTGTTTTTT

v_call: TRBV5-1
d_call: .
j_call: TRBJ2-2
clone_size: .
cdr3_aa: CASSLRSSSAGELFF
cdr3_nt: TGCGCCAGCAGCTTGCGGTCTAGCTCGGCCGGGGAGCTGTTTTTT

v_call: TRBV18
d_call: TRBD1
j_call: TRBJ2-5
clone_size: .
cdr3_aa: CASSPTGAQETQYF
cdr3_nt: TGTGCCAGCTCGCCTACAGGGGCTCAAGAGACCCAGTACTTC

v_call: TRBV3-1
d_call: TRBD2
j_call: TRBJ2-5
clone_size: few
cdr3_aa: CASSQDGRVQETQYF
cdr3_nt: TGTGCCAGCAGCCAAGACGGGAGGGTACAAGAGACCCAGTACTTC

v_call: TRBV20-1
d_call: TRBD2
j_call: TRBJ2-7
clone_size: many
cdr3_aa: CSVGLAGGPNEQYF
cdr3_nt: TGCAGTGTTGGACTAGCGGGAGGGCCCAACGAGCAGTACTTC

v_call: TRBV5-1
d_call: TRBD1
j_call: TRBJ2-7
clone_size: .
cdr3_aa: CASSLDRGLNYEQYF
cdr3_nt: TGCGCCAGCAGCTTGGACAGGGGCCTAAACTACGAGCAGTACTTC

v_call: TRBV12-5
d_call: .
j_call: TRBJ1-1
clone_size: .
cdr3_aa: CASGLRRQSSEAFF
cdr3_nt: TGTGCTAGTGGTTTGCGGCGACAGAGCTCTGAAGCTTTCTTT

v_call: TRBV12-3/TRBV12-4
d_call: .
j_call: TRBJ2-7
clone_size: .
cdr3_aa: CASSLQYVRLNPYEQYF
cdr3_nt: TGTGCCAGCAGTTTACAATACGTCCGGCTAAATCCCTACGAGCAGTACTTC

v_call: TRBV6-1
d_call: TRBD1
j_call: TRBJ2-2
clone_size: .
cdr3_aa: CASRPSGTGGTGELFF
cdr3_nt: TGTGCCAGCAGACCAAGTGGGACAGGGGGTACCGGGGAGCTGTTTTTT

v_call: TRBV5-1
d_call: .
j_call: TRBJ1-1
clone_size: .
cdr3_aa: CASSSAQGTEAFF
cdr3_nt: TGCGCCAGCAGCTCGGCACAGGGAACTGAAGCTTTCTTT

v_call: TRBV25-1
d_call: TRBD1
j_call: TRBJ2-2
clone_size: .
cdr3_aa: CASSLTGGPGELFF
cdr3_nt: TGTGCCAGCAGTTTGACAGGGGGCCCCGGGGAGCTGTTTTTT

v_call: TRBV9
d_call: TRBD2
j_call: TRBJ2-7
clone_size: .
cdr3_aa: CASSGRLRGSNEQYF
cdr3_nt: TGTGCCAGCAGCGGACGACTGCGCGGGAGCAACGAGCAGTACTTC

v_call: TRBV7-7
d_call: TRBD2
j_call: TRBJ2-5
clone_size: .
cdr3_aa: CASSPRGTSSQTQYF
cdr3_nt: TGTGCCAGCAGCCCCCGGGGGACTAGCTCGCAGACCCAGTACTTC

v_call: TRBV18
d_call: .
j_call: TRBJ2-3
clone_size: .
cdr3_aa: CASSPGSASTDTQYF
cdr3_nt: TGTGCCAGCTCACCAGGCTCAGCTAGCACAGATACGCAGTATTTT

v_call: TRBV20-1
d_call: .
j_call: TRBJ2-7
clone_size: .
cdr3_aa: CSARPPFRGYEQYF
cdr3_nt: TGCAGTGCTAGACCCCCTTTTAGGGGATACGAGCAGTACTTC

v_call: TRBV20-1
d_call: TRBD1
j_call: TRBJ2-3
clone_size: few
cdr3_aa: CSAGQGMIDTQYF
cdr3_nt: TGCAGTGCGGGACAGGGTATGATAGATACGCAGTATTTT

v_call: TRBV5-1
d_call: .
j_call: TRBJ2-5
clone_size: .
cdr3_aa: CASSTLLWGETQYF
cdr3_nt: TGCGCCAGCAGCACCTTACTATGGGGGGAGACCCAGTACTTC

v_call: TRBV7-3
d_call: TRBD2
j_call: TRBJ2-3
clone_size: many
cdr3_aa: CASSLTSGTDTQYF
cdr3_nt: TGTGCCAGCAGCTTGACTAGCGGCACAGATACGCAGTATTTT

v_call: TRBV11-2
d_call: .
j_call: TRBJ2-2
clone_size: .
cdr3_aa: CASSKGLDTGELFF
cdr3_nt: TGTGCCAGCAGTAAAGGTCTGGACACCGGGGAGCTGTTTTTT

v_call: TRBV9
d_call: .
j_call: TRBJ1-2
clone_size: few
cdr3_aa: CASSVDSYGYTF
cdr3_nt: TGTGCCAGCAGCGTAGACAGCTATGGCTACACCTTC

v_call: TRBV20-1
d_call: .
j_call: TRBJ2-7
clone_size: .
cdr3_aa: CSADLGVYEQYF
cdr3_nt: TGCAGTGCCGACTTAGGGGTCTACGAGCAGTACTTC

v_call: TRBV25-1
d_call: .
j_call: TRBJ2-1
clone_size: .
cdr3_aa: CASSEVGLFNEQFF
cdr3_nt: TGTGCCAGCAGTGAAGTAGGGCTCTTCAATGAGCAGTTCTTC

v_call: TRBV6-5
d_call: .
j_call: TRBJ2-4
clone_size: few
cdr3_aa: CASSYRLKGGDIQYF
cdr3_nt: TGTGCCAGCAGTTACAGACTAAAGGGCGGGGACATTCAGTACTTC

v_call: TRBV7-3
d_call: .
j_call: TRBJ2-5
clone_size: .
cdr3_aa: CASSLQGGTFGETQYF
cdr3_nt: TGTGCCAGCAGCTTACAAGGCGGGACGTTCGGGGAGACCCAGTACTTC

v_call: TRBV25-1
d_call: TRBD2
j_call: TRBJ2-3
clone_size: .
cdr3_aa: CASSPLGLAGADTQYF
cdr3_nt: TGTGCCAGCAGTCCGTTAGGGTTAGCGGGAGCAGATACGCAGTATTTT

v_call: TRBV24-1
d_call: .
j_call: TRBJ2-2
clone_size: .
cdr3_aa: CATSDSYRDHTGELFF
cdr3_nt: TGTGCCACCAGTGATTCGTACAGAGACCACACCGGGGAGCTGTTTTTT

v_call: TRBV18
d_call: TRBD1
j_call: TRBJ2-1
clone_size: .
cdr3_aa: CASSPGQGLYNEQFF
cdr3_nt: TGTGCCAGCTCTCCGGGACAGGGCCTCTACAATGAGCAGTTCTTC

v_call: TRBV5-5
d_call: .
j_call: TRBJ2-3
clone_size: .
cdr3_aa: CASSFKEYPQYF
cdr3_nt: TGTGCCAGCAGCTTTAAAGAATACCCGCAGTATTTT

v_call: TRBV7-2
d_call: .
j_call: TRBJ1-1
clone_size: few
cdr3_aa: CASSLAYRDTEAFF
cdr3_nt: TGTGCCAGCAGCTTAGCCTACAGGGACACTGAAGCTTTCTTT

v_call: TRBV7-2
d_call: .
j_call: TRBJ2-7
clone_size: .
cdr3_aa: CASSLETGLYEQYF
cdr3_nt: TGTGCCAGCAGCTTAGAAACTGGATTGTACGAGCAGTACTTC

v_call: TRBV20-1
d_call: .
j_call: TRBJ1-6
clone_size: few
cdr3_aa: CSARRLYNSPLHF
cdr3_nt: TGCAGTGCTAGACGGCTTTATAATTCACCCCTCCACTTT

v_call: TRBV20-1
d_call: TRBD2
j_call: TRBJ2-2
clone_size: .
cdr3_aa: CSASGGLAGVPGELFF
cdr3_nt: TGCAGTGCTAGCGGGGGTCTAGCGGGAGTACCCGGGGAGCTGTTTTTT

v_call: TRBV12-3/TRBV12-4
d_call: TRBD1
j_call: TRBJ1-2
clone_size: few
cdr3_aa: CASSPQLSGQSTNYGYTF
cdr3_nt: TGTGCCAGCAGTCCGCAGTTATCGGGACAGAGCACTAACTATGGCTACACCTTC

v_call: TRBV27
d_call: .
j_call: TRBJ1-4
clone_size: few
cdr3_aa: CASRRGASEKLFF
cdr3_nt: TGTGCCAGCAGACGTGGGGCCAGTGAAAAACTGTTTTTT

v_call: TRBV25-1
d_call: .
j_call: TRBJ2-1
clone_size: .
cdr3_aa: CASSEGFPYNEQFF
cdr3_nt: TGTGCCAGCAGTGAAGGGTTTCCCTACAATGAGCAGTTCTTC

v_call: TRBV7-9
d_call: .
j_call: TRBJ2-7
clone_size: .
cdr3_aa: CASTERQAPLHF
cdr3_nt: TGTGCCAGCACCGAACGACAGGCCCCTCTCCACTTC